The present T cell receptor beta chain was sequenced within a study of CD8 T cells in Susac syndrome (dated by TCRdb to between 2017 and 2020). Notes on the research overall: Of the Susac syndrome patients who were sequenced, roughly 6 had clinically active disease and roughly 8 were in clinical remission. Susac syndrome patients were therapy-naive, on corticosteroids (some also receiving IVIg), or on IVIg alone at blood withdrawal. Whether CD8+ T cell activation and differentiation in Susac syndrome was antigen driven was tested using repertoire sequencing.

CDR1 and CDR2 are drawn from the germline V gene (reference sequence): LGHDT, YNNKEL. V is shortened by 0 bases, J by 11 bases, and the region joining them spans 8 bases. Including cysteine and phenylalanine, the CDR3 has 12 amino acids. The retained sequence is limited to the CDR3, 36 bases, with the frame set at the first base. Peripheral blood CD8+ and CD4+ T cells from healthy donors, Susac syndrome patients and multiple sclerosis patients were profiled by high-throughput TCR beta sequencing. The Susac syndrome patients fulfilled recently defined diagnostic criteria for definite or probable disease. Bulk CD8+ and CD4+ T cells were purified magnetically by negative isolation, whereas CD8+ TEMRA cells were enriched by FACS. Blood was drawn into EDTA tubes, processed within 24 hours, and PBMCs were isolated by density gradient centrifugation. PBMCs intended for TCR sequencing were cryopreserved in liquid nitrogen and were subsequently thawed in a 37 degrees C water bath. Purity of sorted or isolated CD4+, CD8+ and CD8+ TEMRA cells was at least 90%.

Points the paper makes about the study in general: In the CD4+ T cell repertoire of Susac syndrome patients, clonal expansion was not detected. The TCR sequencing and HLA analysis was acknowledged to have included a relatively small number of individuals.

RNA was extracted using the RNeasy kit, and roughly 0.45 to 1 microgram was reverse transcribed with random hexamers. The immunoSEQ multiplex PCR assay, which covers 54 Vbeta and 13 Jbeta segments, was used to amplify TCR beta CDR3 regions. Bias from PCR amplification was corrected by using a synthetic template baseline for primer optimization and for computational correction. The original pipeline was this. Only productive sequences were kept, with reads annotated to V, D and J genes according to IMGT and analyzed in immunoSEQ Analyzer. To calculate clonality, Shannon entropy was normalized by log2 of the number of productive unique sequences and then subtracted from one. For each patient and control, public and private clones were evaluated within the 100 most prevalent clones. Susac-specific clones were defined as absent from healthy and MS cohorts, about 1,000 published viral clones and other ImmuneACCESS disease sequences. TCRdb cleaned the public reads at Q25 with fastp, built clones with MiXCR and kept in-frame beta chains. Entries are consolidated by CDR3 protein sequence, retaining the most common genes and DNA. The V and J calls follow TCRdb's processing rather than the paper's. The sample has about 150,000 distinct CDR3 sequences on record, around 96% of them singletons. Jointly, the top ten make up approximately 0.17% of the sample.

Details on this clonotype: This receptor's antigen is unknown. Base qualities are not recorded, but no much larger clone differs from it by a single base.

In this chain, TRBV3-1 is recombined with TRBJ1-3; no D segment can be confidently identified. Sequencing was carried out using CD4+ T cells from PBMCs. The sequence was obtained from a human donor with Susac syndrome. The CDR3 has the sequence CASSQEGNAIYF. In nucleotides, the sequence is TGTGCCAGCAGCCAAGAGGGTAACGCCATATATTTT.